This record looks at one T cell receptor beta chain sequence and its context. Germline CDR1 is LGHDT and CDR2 is YNNKEL (reference sequence). The CDR3 length is 16 residues. V shed 1 base, J shed 9 bases, and the junction held 11 bases outside the gene matches. This sample was taken from a study of control samples from healthy donors and cancer patients. Only in-frame clones appear in the TCRdb table, and some are missing; sequencing was by immunoSEQ multiplex PCR. The sample records 120,000 to 150,000 clones, about 90% being singletons. This clonotype originated in a man in his thirties or forties in good health. The chain combines TRBV3-1 (or the pseudogene TRBV3-2) with TRBJ2-4; 8 nucleotides line up with TRBD1. Sequencing input: blood. The CDR3 reads CASSQGGRGRFSIQYF. DNA for the CDR3: TGTGCCAGCAGCCAAGGGGGCAGGGGGCGGTTCAGCATTCAGTACTTC.